This T cell receptor (beta chain) was observed in a study of CD8 T cells in ankylosing spondylitis. In the case of this clonotype: Its target is not known.

Molecular-barcoded quantitative 5'-RACE produced these TCR beta libraries. MiXCR, run by TCRdb on the 5' RACE reads, gives a single entry per CDR3 protein. The data contain hundreds of thousands of distinct CDR3 sequences, 7.5% to 9.5% of them singletons. Trimming removed 4 bases from V and 8 bases from J, with 27 bases in between. This CDR3 is 17 amino acids long. Germline-derived CDR1 and CDR2 are MNHEY and SMNVEV (reference sequence). Study results and limitations: According to the report, clones linked to the disease were significantly enriched in matched synovial fluid samples taken from ankylosing spondylitis patients. A subset of motif variants has previously been described in the synovial fluid and blood of reactive arthritis.

The sequence was collected from a female donor with ankylosing spondylitis or in good health (not recorded which). The gene calls are TRBV27 and TRBJ2-7; D uncertain. Sequenced input: blood, either unsorted or a sorted T cell fraction (not recorded which). The CDR3 reads CASSSGLNLRSNTQQYF. CDR3 bases: TGTGCCAGCAGTTCCGGGCTCAACCTTCGTTCAAATACGCAGCAGTACTTC.